This T cell receptor beta chain was documented in a study of blood T cell repertoires in COVID-19. At the level of the study: COVID-19 samples from acute and convalescent phases originated in the United States, Italy and Spain. PBMCs, B-cell-depleted T cells, or T cells were the source of the cDNA or gDNA that made up the material.

The V end was cut by 4 bases, the J end by 3 bases, with 12 bases between. The germline V gene has CDR1 MNHEY and CDR2 SVGAGI. CDR3 length: 14 residues. A Seattle source enrolled patients during active infection and followed them longitudinally. Original processing methods: From reference gene primer amplification, estimates of nucleated cell counts were derived. The protocol was immunoSEQ multiplex PCR, while the TCRdb copy is restricted to in-frame clones and leaves out a portion. The D gene and trimming were derived from the DNA, and the V and J assignments and clone size from that table. The top ten hold about 2.2% of the sample, which has around 300,000 clones, more than 85% seen once.

The sequence came from a young woman with COVID-19, enrolled during active disease. The sequencing input was peripheral blood. This chain uses TRBV6-5 with TRBJ1-2, with D perhaps TRBD1 (6 bases). CDR3 sequence reads: CASSSGQFYYGYTF. CDR3 nucleotides: TGTGCCAGCAGTTCAGGACAGTTCTACTATGGCTACACCTTC.